Each of the 9 T cell receptor beta chains below was sequenced from the same sample in a study of CD8 T cells in ankylosing spondylitis. These TCRs' antigens remain unknown. Study observations and caveats: A TCR beta motif made of several highly homologous variants seemed typical of ankylosing spondylitis blood.

TCRdb fed the 5' RACE reads into MiXCR, producing one record per CDR3 protein. The sample carries some 140,000 distinct CDR3 sequences, approximately 17% recorded once. Sample: blood, either unsorted or a sorted T cell fraction (not recorded which). The receptors originated from a male donor with ankylosing spondylitis.

Note on this clonotype: The junction departs from germline at one end; a sequencing error may be responsible. V is TRBV12-3 or TRBV12-4 and J is TRBJ2-1; 8 bases are shared with TRBD2. This CDR3 spans 14 amino acids. In nucleotides, the CDR3 is TGTGCCAGCAGTATAGCGGGATCCTACAATGAGCAGTTCTTC. Translating gives CASSIAGSYNEQFF.

The J gene is TRBJ1-2, the V gene TRBV28, with D perhaps matching TRBD1 (6 bases). With 5 bases removed from V and 2 bases from J, the gap between germline ends came to 12 bases. CDR3 length equals 14 residues. Germline V gene data show CDR1 as MDHEN and CDR2 as SYDVKM. This CDR3 reads CASSEAGANYGYTF. The CDR3 nucleotides read TGTGCCAGCAGTGAGGCAGGGGCGAACTATGGCTACACCTTC.

The V and J genes are TRBV14 and TRBJ2-7; no firm D call. Germline lookup yields CDR1 SGHDN and CDR2 FVKESK. V was clipped by 1 base and J by 0 bases, with 22 bases between them. The CDR3 has 19 amino acids. The CDR3 DNA reads as TGTGCCAGCAGCCAAGGGCATCGCTTAAATCAAGGGCCCTCCTACGAGCAGTACTTC. It encodes CASSQGHRLNQGPSYEQYF.

A few counts support this clonotype. The chain uses TRBV27 and TRBJ2-7; 8 positions match TRBD1. Germline loops: CDR1 MNHEY, CDR2 SMNVEV (reference sequence). V gave up 6 bases and J gave up 3 bases; unmatched junction bases: 10. The CDR3 is 15 amino acids. The CDR3 coding sequence is TGTGCCAGCAGGACGGCCGGGACAGGAGTCTACGAGCAGTACTTC. This sequence encodes CASRTAGTGVYEQYF.

The CDR3 DNA is TGTGCCAGCAGTTACTCACCCACGGTCATCTCGAGGGATGAGCAGTTCTTC. Encoded protein: CASSYSPTVISRDEQFF. V is TRBV6-2 or TRBV6-3 and J is TRBJ2-1; TRBD2 might be the D (5 bases). V was cut by 0 bases and J by 8 bases, with 20 bases left in between. The CDR3 length is 17 residues. The germline CDR1 and CDR2 sequences are MNHEY and SVGEGT.

V and J are TRBV9 and TRBJ2-1; no reliable D call. CDR1 is SGDLS and CDR2 is YYNGEE in the germline V gene. V dropped 2 bases and J dropped 4 bases, with 7 bases sitting between them. The CDR3 extends over 13 amino acids. Here the CDR3 DNA reads TGTGCCAGCAGCGTTAGTAGATACAATGAGCAGTTCTTC. This encodes CASSVSRYNEQFF. Full variable domain (rest looked up from reference TRBV9 and TRBJ2-1): DSGVTQTPKHLITATGQRVTLRCSPRSGDLSVYWYQQSLDQGLQFLIQYYNGEERAKGNILERFSAQQFPDLHSELNLSSLELGDSALYFCASSVSRYNEQFFGPGTRLTVL.

The rearrangement uses TRBV27 and TRBJ2-1; D gene unclear. Germline V gene lookup returns CDR1 MNHEY and CDR2 SMNVEV (reference sequence). CDR3 size: 12 residues. V was trimmed by 4 bases and J by 6 bases, leaving 7 bases between them. The CDR3, as DNA: TGTGCCAGCAGTTCAACGGCCAATGAGCAGTTCTTC. Its protein product is CASSSTANEQFF.

The chain joins TRBV14 to TRBJ2-7; D remains ambiguous. The CDR3 is 14 amino acids. Germline CDR1 is SGHDN and CDR2 is FVKESK. Trimming took off 1 base at V and 5 bases at J, with 12 bases between the two ends. The CDR3 DNA is TGTGCCAGCAGCCAAGTAGGCTATTCGAACGAGCAGTACTTC. Residues: CASSQVGYSNEQYF.

The chain combines TRBV5-6 with TRBJ2-7; D possibly uses TRBD1 or TRBD2 (5 bases each). Trimming left V 0 bases short and J 3 bases short, with 10 bases between. This CDR3 spans 14 amino acids. CDR1 is SGHDT, CDR2 YYEEEE, per germline. The CDR3 is CASSLGDGSYEQYF. CDR3 nucleotide sequence: TGTGCCAGCAGCTTGGGGGACGGCAGCTACGAGCAGTACTTC.